This TCR beta chain was captured in a study of CD8 T cells in ankylosing spondylitis. Study-level findings and limits: Significant enrichment of disease-linked clones was reportedly seen in matched ankylosing spondylitis synovial fluid.

Via MiXCR, TCRdb re-called the 5' RACE reads, giving one row per CDR3 protein. The repertoire holds 210,000 or so distinct CDR3 sequences, approximately 7.6% seen once, with around 5.1% in the top ten. Note on this clonotype: Its antigen remains unidentified.

V was pared by 0 bases and J by 8 bases, with 6 bases of the junction left unmatched. Germline CDR1 reads SGHNT; CDR2 reads YENEEA. The CDR3 has 15 amino acids. Sequences were obtained from blood, either unsorted or a sorted T cell fraction (not recorded which). The chain joins TRBV11-3 to TRBJ2-1; 8 bases agree with TRBD1. The origin of this receptor is a female donor with ankylosing spondylitis or in good health (not recorded which). In nucleotides, the CDR3 is TGTGCCAGCAGCTTAGACGGGACAGGTAGGGATGAGCAGTTCTTC. Encoded protein: CASSLDGTGRDEQFF.